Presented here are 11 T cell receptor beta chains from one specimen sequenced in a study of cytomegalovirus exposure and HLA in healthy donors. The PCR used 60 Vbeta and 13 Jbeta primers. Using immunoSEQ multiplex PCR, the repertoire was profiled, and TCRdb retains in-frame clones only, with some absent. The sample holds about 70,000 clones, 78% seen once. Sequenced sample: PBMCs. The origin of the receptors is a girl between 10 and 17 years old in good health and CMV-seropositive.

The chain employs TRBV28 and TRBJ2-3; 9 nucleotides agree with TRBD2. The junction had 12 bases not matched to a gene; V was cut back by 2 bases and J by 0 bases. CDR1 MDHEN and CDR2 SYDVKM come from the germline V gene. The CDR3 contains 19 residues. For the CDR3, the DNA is TGTGCCAGCAGTTTAGTTCTGGCTAGCGGGGACCAGAGCACAGATACGCAGTATTTT. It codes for CASSLVLASGDQSTDTQYF. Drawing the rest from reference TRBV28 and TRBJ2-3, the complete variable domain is DVKVTQSSRYLVKRTGEKVFLECVQDMDHENMFWYRQDPGLGLRLIYFSYDVKMKEKGDIPEGYSVSREKKERFSLILESASTNQTSMYLCASSLVLASGDQSTDTQYFGPGTRLTVL.

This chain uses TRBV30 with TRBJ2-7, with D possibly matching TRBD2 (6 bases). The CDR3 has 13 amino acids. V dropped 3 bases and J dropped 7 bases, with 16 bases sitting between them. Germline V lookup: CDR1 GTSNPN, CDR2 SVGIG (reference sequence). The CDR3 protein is CAWSAGGPGEQYF. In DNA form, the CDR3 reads TGTGCCTGGAGCGCCGGAGGGCCTGGGGAGCAGTACTTC.

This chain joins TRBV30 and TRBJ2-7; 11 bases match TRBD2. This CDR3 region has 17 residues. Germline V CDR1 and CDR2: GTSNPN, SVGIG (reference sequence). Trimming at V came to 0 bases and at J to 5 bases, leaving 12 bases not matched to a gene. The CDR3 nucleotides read TGTGCCTGGAGTGTACTACCAACACTAGCGGGAGCCGACGAGCAGTACTTC. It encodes CAWSVLPTLAGADEQYF.

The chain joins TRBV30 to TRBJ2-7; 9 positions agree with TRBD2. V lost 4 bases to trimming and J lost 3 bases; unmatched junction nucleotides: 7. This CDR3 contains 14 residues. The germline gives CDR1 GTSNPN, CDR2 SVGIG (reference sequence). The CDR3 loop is CAWKRLAGIYEQYF. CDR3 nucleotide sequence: TGTGCCTGGAAGCGCCTAGCGGGAATCTACGAGCAGTACTTC.

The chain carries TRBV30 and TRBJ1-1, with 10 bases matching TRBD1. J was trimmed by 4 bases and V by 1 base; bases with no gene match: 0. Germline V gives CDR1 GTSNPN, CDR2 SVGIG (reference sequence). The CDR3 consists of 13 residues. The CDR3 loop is CAWSGDRGTEAFF. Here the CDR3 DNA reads TGTGCCTGGAGTGGGGACAGGGGCACTGAAGCTTTCTTT.

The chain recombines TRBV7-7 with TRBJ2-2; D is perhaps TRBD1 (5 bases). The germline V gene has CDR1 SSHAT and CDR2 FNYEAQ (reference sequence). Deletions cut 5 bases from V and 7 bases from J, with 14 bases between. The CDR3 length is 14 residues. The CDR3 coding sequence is TGTGCCAGCAGCCAAGAACAGGAGTTCGGGGAGCTGTTTTTT. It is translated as CASSQEQEFGELFF.

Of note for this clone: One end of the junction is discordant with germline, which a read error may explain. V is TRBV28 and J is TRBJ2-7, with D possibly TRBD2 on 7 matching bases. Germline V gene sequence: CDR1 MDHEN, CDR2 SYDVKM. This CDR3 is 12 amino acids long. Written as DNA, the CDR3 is TGTGCCAGCAGTTTTAGGGGGAGGGACTCCCTTTTC. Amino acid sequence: CASSFRGRDSLF.

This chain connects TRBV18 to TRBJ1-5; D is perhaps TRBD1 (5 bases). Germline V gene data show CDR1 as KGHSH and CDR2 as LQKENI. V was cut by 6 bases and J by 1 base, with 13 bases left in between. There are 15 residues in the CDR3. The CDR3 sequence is CASSGGGESNQPQHF. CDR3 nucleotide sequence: TGTGCCAGCTCCGGGGGAGGCGAGAGCAATCAGCCCCAGCATTTT.

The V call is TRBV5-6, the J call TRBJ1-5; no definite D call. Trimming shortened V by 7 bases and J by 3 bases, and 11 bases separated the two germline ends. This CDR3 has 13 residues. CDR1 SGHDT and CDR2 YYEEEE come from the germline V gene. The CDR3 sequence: CASSRETNQPQHF. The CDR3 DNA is TGTGCCAGCTCCCGGGAAACCAATCAGCCCCAGCATTTT.

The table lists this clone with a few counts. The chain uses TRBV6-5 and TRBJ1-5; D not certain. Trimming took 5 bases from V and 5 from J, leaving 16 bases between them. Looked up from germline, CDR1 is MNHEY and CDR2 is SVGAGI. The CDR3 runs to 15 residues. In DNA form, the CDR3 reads TGTGCCAGCAGTCGTGGAGGAACCGCCGATCAGCCCCAGCATTTT. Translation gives CASSRGGTADQPQHF.

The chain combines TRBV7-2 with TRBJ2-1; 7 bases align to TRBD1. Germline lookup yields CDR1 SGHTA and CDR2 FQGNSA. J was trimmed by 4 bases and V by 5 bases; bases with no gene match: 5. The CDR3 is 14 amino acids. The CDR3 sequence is CASSPKDRYNEQFF. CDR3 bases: TGTGCCAGCAGCCCAAAGGACAGGTACAATGAGCAGTTCTTC.